This TCR beta chain appears in the sequencing data of a study of early T cells in non-severe SARS-CoV-2 infection. A single record per CDR3 protein comes from TCRdb applying MiXCR to the 5' RACE reads. The sample holds more than 60,000 distinct CDR3 sequences, over 10% seen once. With 2 bases removed from V and 6 bases from J, the gap between germline ends came to 4 bases. CDR1 is KGHSH, CDR2 LQKENI, per germline. The CDR3 consists of 11 residues. The TCR originated in an adult who was a healthcare worker with PCR-confirmed SARS-CoV-2 infection or an uninfected control (not recorded which). V is TRBV18 and J is TRBJ1-2, with D unclear. The sample in question was whole blood, obtained at baseline. The CDR3 loop reads CASSPSDGYTF. CDR3 sequence (DNA): TGTGCCAGCTCACCAAGTGATGGCTACACCTTC.